Each of the 18 T cell receptor beta chains below was sequenced from the same sample in a study of blood T cells in healthy people across ages (dated by TCRdb to about 2015). The method was 5' RACE. The instrument was an Illumina HiSeq 2500. A second PCR of about 6 to 12 cycles was run with a J-beta primer mix and a sample-barcoded 5' primer. Clones were called with MiXCR by TCRdb after fastp trimmed the public reads at Q25, and only in-frame beta chains were retained. Records with the same CDR3 protein are collapsed into one entry carrying the most frequent genes and DNA. For this sample the table gives roughly 650,000 distinct CDR3 sequences, of which about a third were detected only once. Less than 20% of the sample comes from the top ten. Sequenced sample: blood. The source is a woman aged 80 or over in good health. Donor details come from another sample of the same person, matched by shared clones.

About this clonotype itself: This may arise from a read error, as a much more abundant clone is one base away. The chain is built from TRBV7-2 and TRBJ2-3, with D possibly TRBD1 on 5 matching bases. Germline V gene sequence: CDR1 SGHTA, CDR2 FQGNSA. The CDR3 extends over 15 amino acids. CDR3 in amino acids: CASSLDLGLSDMQYF. In nucleotides, the CDR3 is TGTGCCAGCAGCTTAGACCTGGGGCTGTCAGATATGCAGTATTTT.

This clonotype was detected many times. The J gene is TRBJ2-3, the V gene TRBV10-3, with 8 bases aligning to TRBD1. The germline V gene has CDR1 ENHRY and CDR2 SYGVKD. The trim removed 8 bases at V and 1 base at J, leaving 11 bases unmatched. This CDR3 spans 16 amino acids. CDR3 protein: CAIASGGGERTDTQYF. DNA for the CDR3: TGTGCCATCGCATCAGGGGGCGGAGAGCGCACAGATACGCAGTATTTT.

This clonotype was recorded a few times. The chain carries TRBV9 and TRBJ2-5; 10 bases are shared with TRBD1. The CDR3 consists of 15 residues. Trimming cost V 3 bases and J 1 base; bases outside gene matches: 3. CDR1 and CDR2 from the germline V gene are SGDLS and YYNGEE. CDR3 sequence (DNA): TGTGCCAGCAGCGAGGGGGACAGGGGCCAAGAGACCCAGTACTTC. Amino acid sequence: CASSEGDRGQETQYF.

This clonotype has ten or more counts. The chain couples TRBV27 to TRBJ2-7, with 10 bases aligning to TRBD1. CDR1 MNHEY and CDR2 SMNVEV come from the germline V gene (reference sequence). Trimming removed 6 bases from V and 12 bases from J; junction bases left unmatched: 11. CDR3 length: 13 residues. CDR3 in DNA: TGTGCCAGCAGCGGGACAGGGGCGAATCTCTGGTACTTC. Encoded protein: CASSGTGANLWYF.

The rearrangement links TRBV10-2 to TRBJ2-3; 7 bases are shared with TRBD2. Unmatched junction bases numbered 5, after V lost 5 bases and J lost 0 bases. The length of the CDR3 is 15 residues. CDR1 WSHSY and CDR2 SAAADI come from the germline V gene. The CDR3, as DNA: TGCGCCAGCAGTATGGGACTAACTAGCACAGATACGCAGTATTTT. As protein: CASSMGLTSTDTQYF.

This chain joins TRBV6-5 and TRBJ1-5; TRBD1 matches 10 bases. CDR3 length: 14 residues. CDR1 and CDR2 from the germline V gene are MNHEY and SVGAGI. V was pared by 7 bases and J by 6 bases, with 6 bases of the junction left unmatched. The CDR3 sequence is CASKKTGGPQPQHF. Written as DNA, the CDR3 is TGTGCCAGCAAGAAGACAGGGGGCCCTCAGCCCCAGCATTTT.

The chain has TRBV20-1 and TRBJ2-5; D call uncertain. The DNA end lines up better with TRBJ2-7; the J call may be wrong. The CDR3 is made up of 15 amino acids. The germline V gene encodes CDR1 DFQATT and CDR2 SNEGSKA (reference sequence). The CDR3 loop reads CSARPTWTEDYEQYF. The DNA for the CDR3 is TGCAGTGCTAGACCTACGTGGACCGAGGACTACGAGCAGTACTTC.

This chain connects TRBV3-1 to TRBJ2-5; TRBD1 aligns across 12 bases. The germline V gene has CDR1 LGHDT and CDR2 YNNKEL (reference sequence). This CDR3 contains 16 residues. Unmatched junction bases numbered 7, after V lost 1 base and J lost 7 bases. In DNA form, the CDR3 reads TGTGCCAGCAGCCAAGTCGGGACAGGGGGCGCAGGGACCCAGTACTTC. It translates to CASSQVGTGGAGTQYF.

The sample holds many counts of this clonotype. This sequence joins TRBV5-6 and TRBJ2-7; 11 bases line up with TRBD1. Germline CDR1 and CDR2: SGHDT and YYEEEE. The CDR3 has 16 amino acids. V shed 2 bases, J shed 4 bases, and the junction held 8 bases outside the gene matches. CDR3 DNA sequence: TGTGCCAGCAGCTTAGCTAAGGACAGGGGGCTGTACGAGCAGTACTTC. The encoded protein is CASSLAKDRGLYEQYF.

This clonotype was observed at least ten times. CDR3 in DNA: TGTGCCAGCAGTTTCATGAGCAATCAGCCCCAGCATTTT. Translation: CASSFMSNQPQHF. The chain combines TRBV7-2 with TRBJ1-5; D is uncertain. V was shortened by 6 bases and J by 1 base, with 7 bases between the two germline ends. The CDR3 contains 13 residues. Germline CDR1 SGHTA, CDR2 FQGNSA.

V and J are TRBV30 and TRBJ1-2; D may be TRBD1 (5 bases). The CDR3 runs to 14 residues. Germline V gene data show CDR1 as GTSNPN and CDR2 as SVGIG (reference sequence). Trimming removed 0 bases from V and 6 bases from J, with 14 bases in between. This CDR3 reads CAWSVLRVGNGYTF. CDR3 nucleotide sequence: TGTGCCTGGAGTGTACTCAGGGTGGGAAATGGCTACACCTTC. The full variable domain, its missing parts supplied by reference TRBV30 and TRBJ1-2, is SQTIHQWPATLVQPVGSPLSLECTVEGTSNPNLYWYRQAAGRGLQLLFYSVGIGQISSEVPQNLSASRPQDRQFILSSKKLLLSDSGFYLCAWSVLRVGNGYTFGSGTRLTVV.

This clonotype was detected a few times. One junction end does not reproduce the germline sequence, and a read error may be involved. V usage is TRBV7-2 and J usage is TRBJ1-2; D is ambiguous. The CDR3 is made up of 16 amino acids. Germline-derived CDR1 and CDR2 are SGHTA and FQGNSA. Here the CDR3 reads CASSSTGPEGGYDYTF. CDR3 nucleotides: TGTGCCAGCAGCTCCACCGGCCCTGAGGGAGGGTATGACTACACCTTC. The full variable domain, with the rest looked up from reference TRBV7-2 and TRBJ1-2, is GAGVSQSPSNKVTEKGKDVELRCDPISGHTALYWYRQSLGQGLEFLIYFQGNSAPDKSGLPSDRFSAERTGGSVSTLTIQRTQQEDSAVYLCASSSTGPEGGYDYTFGSGTRLTVV.

This clonotype appeared many times. The chain has TRBV7-9 and TRBJ2-4; 8 bases are a match to TRBD1. The CDR3 totals 14 residues. From germline, CDR1 is SEHNR and CDR2 FQNEAQ (reference sequence). The V gene end was trimmed by 5 bases and the J gene end by 8 bases; junction bases not matched to a gene: 8. CDR3 nucleotide sequence: TGTGCCAGCAGCCCCGGCGGACAGGGAGACATTCAGTACTTC. It specifies CASSPGGQGDIQYF. The full variable domain, in which reference TRBV7-9 and TRBJ2-4 provide the parts outside the CDR3, is DTGVSQNPRHKITKRGQNVTFRCDPISEHNRLYWYRQTLGQGPEFLTYFQNEAQLEKSRLLSDRFSAERPKGSFSTLEIQRTEQGDSAMYLCASSPGGQGDIQYFGAGTRLSVL.

This clonotype was detected many times. V and J are TRBV5-6 and TRBJ1-4, with 9 bases lining up with TRBD1. Germline assignment: CDR1 SGHDT and CDR2 YYEEEE. J lost 6 bases, V lost 0 bases, and 3 bases had no gene match. The CDR3 loop spans 15 amino acids. CDR3 sequence (DNA): TGTGCCAGCAGCTTGGTTGACAGGGGGGATGAAAAACTGTTTTTT. It translates to CASSLVDRGDEKLFF.

This clonotype was recorded a few times. This chain joins TRBV13 and TRBJ2-1, with 9 bases lining up with TRBD1. V lost 5 bases and J lost 5; bases outside the gene matches: 7. CDR1 PRHDT and CDR2 FYEKMQ come from the germline V gene (reference sequence). The CDR3 consists of 15 residues. CDR3 in amino acids: CASSPPGTGNNEQFF. In nucleotides, the CDR3 is TGTGCCAGCAGCCCCCCCGGGACAGGGAACAATGAGCAGTTCTTC.

Note on this clonotype: A much larger clone differs by one base, so this may be a read error. V is TRBV4-1 and J is TRBJ2-5; the match to TRBD2 covers 8 bases. V trimming: 0 bases; J trimming: 5 bases; junction bases outside the gene matches: 5. This CDR3 is 15 amino acids long. Germline CDR1 MGHRA, CDR2 YSYEKL. In nucleotides, the CDR3 is TGCGCCAGCAGCCAAGACCGGGGGGGCCGTGAGACCCAGTACTTC. As protein: CASSQDRGGRETQYF.

This clonotype has a handful of counts. The V and J genes are TRBV5-6 and TRBJ1-1, with D hard to call. Per germline, CDR1 SGHDT and CDR2 YYEEEE. This CDR3 is 13 amino acids long. The ends were cut back, 4 bases at V and 1 base at J, with 8 bases in the middle. In DNA form, the CDR3 reads TGTGCCAGCAGCGCGTACCAGAACACTGAAGCTTTCTTT. Translated: CASSAYQNTEAFF.

Many counts were recorded for this clonotype. The CDR3 loop is CAISRGQGSYEQYF. The CDR3 DNA is TGTGCCATCAGCCGGGGACAGGGGTCCTACGAGCAGTACTTC. This rearrangement joins TRBV10-3 to TRBJ2-7; 10 nucleotides agree with TRBD1. Germline CDR1 reads ENHRY; CDR2 reads SYGVKD. Trimming at V came to 6 bases and at J to 1 base, leaving 3 bases not matched to a gene. The CDR3 loop spans 14 amino acids.